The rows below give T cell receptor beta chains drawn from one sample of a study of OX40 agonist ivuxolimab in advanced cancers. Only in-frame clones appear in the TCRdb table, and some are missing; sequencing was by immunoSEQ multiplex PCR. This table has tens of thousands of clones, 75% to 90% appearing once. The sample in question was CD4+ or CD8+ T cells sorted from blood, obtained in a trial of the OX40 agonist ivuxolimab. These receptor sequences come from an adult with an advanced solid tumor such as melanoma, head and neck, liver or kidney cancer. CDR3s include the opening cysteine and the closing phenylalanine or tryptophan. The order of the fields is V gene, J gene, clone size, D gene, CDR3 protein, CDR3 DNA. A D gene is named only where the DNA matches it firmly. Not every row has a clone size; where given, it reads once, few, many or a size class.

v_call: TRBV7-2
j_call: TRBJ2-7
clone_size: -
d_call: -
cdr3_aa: CASTEWTRRGEQYF
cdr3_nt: TGTGCCAGCACCGAATGGACACGCCGGGGAGAGCAGTACTTC

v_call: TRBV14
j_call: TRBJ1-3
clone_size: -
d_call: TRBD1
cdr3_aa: CASSQEDRAAGNTIYF
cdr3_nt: TGTGCCAGCAGCCAAGAGGACAGGGCGGCCGGAAACACCATATATTTT

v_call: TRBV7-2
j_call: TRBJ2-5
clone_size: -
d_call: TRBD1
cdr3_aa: CASSYRGLGETQYF
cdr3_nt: TGTGCCAGCAGCTACAGGGGGCTAGGAGAGACCCAGTACTTC

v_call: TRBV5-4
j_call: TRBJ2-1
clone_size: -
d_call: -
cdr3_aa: CASSLGYGIYNEQFF
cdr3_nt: TGTGCCAGCAGCTTGGGGTACGGAATTTACAATGAGCAGTTCTTC

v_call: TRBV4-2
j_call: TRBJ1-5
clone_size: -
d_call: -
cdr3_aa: CASSQEASSNQPQHF
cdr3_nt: TGTGCCAGCAGCCAAGAAGCCAGTAGCAATCAGCCCCAGCATTTT

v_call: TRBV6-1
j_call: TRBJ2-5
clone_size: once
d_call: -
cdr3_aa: CASSDPPGHLQETQYF
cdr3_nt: TGTGCCAGCAGTGACCCCCCGGGACATCTCCAAGAGACCCAGTACTTC

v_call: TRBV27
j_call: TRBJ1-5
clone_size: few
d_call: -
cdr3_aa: CASSSWAGNQPQHF
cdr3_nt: TGTGCCAGCAGTTCATGGGCAGGTAATCAGCCCCAGCATTTT

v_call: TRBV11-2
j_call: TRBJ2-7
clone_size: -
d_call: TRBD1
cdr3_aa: CASSVPGQTSYEQYF
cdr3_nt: TGTGCCAGCAGCGTGCCGGGACAGACCTCCTACGAGCAGTACTTC

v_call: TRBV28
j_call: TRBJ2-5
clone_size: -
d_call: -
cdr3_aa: CASSLGSTGYPWEETQYF
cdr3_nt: TGTGCCAGCAGTTTGGGCTCCACAGGATACCCCTGGGAAGAGACCCAGTACTTC

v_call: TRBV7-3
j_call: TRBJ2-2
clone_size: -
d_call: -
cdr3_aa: CASSLTRPSGTGELFF
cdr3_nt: TGTGCCAGCAGCTTAACTAGACCCTCCGGGACCGGGGAGCTGTTTTTT

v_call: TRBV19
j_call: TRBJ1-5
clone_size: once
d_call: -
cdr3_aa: CASSIDLLQPQHF
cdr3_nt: TGTGCCAGTAGTATAGATCTATTACAGCCCCAGCATTTT

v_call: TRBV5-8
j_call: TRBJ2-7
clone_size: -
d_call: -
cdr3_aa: CASSLRAQSTYEQYF
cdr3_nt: TGTGCCAGCAGCTTAAGGGCTCAATCGACCTACGAGCAGTACTTC

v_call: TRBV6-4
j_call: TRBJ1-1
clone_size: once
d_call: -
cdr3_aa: CASSVRENTEAFF
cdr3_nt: TGTGCCAGCAGTGTGAGGGAGAACACTGAAGCTTTCTTT

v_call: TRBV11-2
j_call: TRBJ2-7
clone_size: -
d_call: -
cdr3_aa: CASSLAGADYEQYF
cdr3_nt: TGTGCCAGCAGCTTGGCAGGGGCCGACTACGAGCAGTACTTC

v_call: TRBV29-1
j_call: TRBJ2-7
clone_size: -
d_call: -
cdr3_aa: CSVVAGAGEQYF
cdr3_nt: TGCAGCGTTGTCGCGGGGGCGGGCGAGCAGTACTTC

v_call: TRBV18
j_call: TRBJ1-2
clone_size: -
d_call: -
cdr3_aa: CASSPSDRLYGYTF
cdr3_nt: TGTGCCAGCTCACCCTCCGACAGACTCTATGGCTACACCTTC

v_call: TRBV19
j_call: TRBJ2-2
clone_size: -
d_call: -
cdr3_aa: CASKLGAANTGELFF
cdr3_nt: TGTGCCAGTAAGTTAGGAGCGGCGAACACCGGGGAGCTGTTTTTT

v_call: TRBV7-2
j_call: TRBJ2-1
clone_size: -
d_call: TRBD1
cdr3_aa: CASSREQGYEQFF
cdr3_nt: TGTGCCAGCAGCCGAGAACAGGGGTATGAGCAGTTCTTC

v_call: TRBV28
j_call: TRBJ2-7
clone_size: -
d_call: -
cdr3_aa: CASSFSLEQYF
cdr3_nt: TGTGCCAGCAGTTTTAGCCTCGAGCAGTACTTC

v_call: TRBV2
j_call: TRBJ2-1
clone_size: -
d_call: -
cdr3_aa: CASTTGSGSYNEQFF
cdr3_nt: TGTGCCAGCACTACAGGGAGCGGCAGTTACAATGAGCAGTTCTTC

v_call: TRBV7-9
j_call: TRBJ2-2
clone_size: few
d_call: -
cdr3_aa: CASSSTVNTGELFF
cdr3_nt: TGTGCCAGCAGCTCTACAGTGAACACCGGGGAGCTGTTTTTT

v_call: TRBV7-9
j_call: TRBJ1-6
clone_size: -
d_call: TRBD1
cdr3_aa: CASSFQGGNSPLHF
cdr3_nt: TGTGCCAGCAGCTTCCAGGGGGGGAATTCACCCCTCCACTTT

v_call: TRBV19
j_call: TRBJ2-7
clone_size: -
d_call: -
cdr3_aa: CAIGPLSSYEQYF
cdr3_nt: TGTGCCATCGGCCCGCTGAGCTCCTACGAGCAGTACTTC

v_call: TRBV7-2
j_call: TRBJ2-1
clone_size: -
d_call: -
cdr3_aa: CASSSTPGTTEQFF
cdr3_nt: TGTGCCAGCAGCTCCACACCCGGGACGACTGAGCAGTTCTTC

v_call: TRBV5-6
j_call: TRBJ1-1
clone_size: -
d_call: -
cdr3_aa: CASSTGTSNTEAFF
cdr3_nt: TGTGCCAGCAGCACCGGGACATCGAACACTGAAGCTTTCTTT

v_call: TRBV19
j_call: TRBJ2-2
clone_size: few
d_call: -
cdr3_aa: CATQQGSGELFF
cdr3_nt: TGTGCCACACAACAGGGTTCCGGGGAGCTGTTTTTT

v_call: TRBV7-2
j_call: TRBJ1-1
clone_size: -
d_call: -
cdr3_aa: CASSSPDRAEAAFF
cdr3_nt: TGTGCCAGCAGCTCACCAGATAGGGCAGAGGCCGCTTTCTTT

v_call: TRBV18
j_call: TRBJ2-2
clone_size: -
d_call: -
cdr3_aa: CASSPPDTGELFF
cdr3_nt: TGTGCCAGCTCACCACCGGACACCGGGGAGCTGTTTTTT

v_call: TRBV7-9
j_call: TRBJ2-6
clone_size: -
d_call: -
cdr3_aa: CASSRNSGANVLTF
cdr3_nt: TGTGCCAGCAGCCGGAACTCTGGGGCCAACGTCCTGACTTTC

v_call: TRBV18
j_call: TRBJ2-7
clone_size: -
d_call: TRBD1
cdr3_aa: CASSPGTGSYEQYF
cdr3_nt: TGTGCCAGCTCACCCGGGACAGGCTCCTACGAGCAGTACTTC

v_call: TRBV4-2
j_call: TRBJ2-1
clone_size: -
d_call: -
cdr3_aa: CASSQEGRVYNEQFF
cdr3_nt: TGTGCCAGCAGCCAAGAGGGGAGAGTCTACAATGAGCAGTTCTTC

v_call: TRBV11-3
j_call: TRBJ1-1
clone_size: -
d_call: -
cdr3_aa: CASSLETQGNTEAFF
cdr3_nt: TGTGCCAGCAGCTTAGAGACCCAGGGGAACACTGAAGCTTTCTTT

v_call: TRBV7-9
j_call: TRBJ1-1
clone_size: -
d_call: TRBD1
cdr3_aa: CASSPESGGRSRNTEAFF
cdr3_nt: TGTGCCAGCAGCCCCGAGTCAGGGGGTAGAAGTAGGAACACTGAAGCTTTCTTT

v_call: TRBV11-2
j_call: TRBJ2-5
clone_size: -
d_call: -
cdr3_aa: CASSFAPDGQETQYF
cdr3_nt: TGTGCCAGCAGCTTCGCCCCGGACGGGCAAGAGACCCAGTACTTC

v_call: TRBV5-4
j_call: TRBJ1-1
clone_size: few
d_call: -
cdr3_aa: CAIQRDSAEAFF
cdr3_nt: TGTGCCATCCAACGGGACTCCGCTGAAGCTTTCTTT

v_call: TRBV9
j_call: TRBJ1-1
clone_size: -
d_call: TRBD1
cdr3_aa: CASSVAPRQGGTEAFF
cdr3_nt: TGTGCCAGCAGCGTAGCACCGAGACAGGGTGGGACTGAAGCTTTCTTT

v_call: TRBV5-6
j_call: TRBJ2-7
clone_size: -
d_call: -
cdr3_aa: CASSLRFRSSYEQYF
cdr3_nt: TGTGCCAGCAGCTTGAGATTCAGGAGCTCCTACGAGCAGTACTTC

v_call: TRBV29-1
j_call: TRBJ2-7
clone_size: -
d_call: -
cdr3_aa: CSVQWGWEQYF
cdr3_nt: TGCAGCGTCCAATGGGGGTGGGAGCAGTACTTC

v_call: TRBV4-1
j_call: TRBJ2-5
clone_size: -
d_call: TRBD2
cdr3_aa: CASSLSMSSGIQETQYF
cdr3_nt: TGCGCCAGCAGCCTGAGCATGTCTAGCGGGATCCAAGAGACCCAGTACTTC

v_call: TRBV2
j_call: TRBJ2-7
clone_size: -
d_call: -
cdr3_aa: CASSEPNTVPHEQYF
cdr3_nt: TGTGCCAGCAGTGAACCGAACACCGTACCCCACGAGCAGTACTTC

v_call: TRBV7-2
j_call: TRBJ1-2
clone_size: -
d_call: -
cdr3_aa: CASSLDFTSTGSANYGYTF
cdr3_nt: TGTGCCAGCAGCTTAGACTTTACCTCAACAGGGTCAGCTAACTATGGCTACACCTTC

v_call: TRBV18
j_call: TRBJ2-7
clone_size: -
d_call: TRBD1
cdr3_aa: CASSKLQGAYEQYF
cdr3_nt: TGTGCCAGCTCAAAATTACAGGGGGCCTACGAGCAGTACTTC

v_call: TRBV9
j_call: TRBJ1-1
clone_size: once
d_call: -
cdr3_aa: CASSVDRNTEAFF
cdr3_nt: TGTGCCAGCAGCGTAGACCGGAACACTGAAGCTTTCTTT

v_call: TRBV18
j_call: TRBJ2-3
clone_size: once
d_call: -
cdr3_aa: CASSPLPSSTDTQYF
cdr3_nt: TGTGCCAGCTCACCACTTCCCAGCAGCACAGATACGCAGTATTTT

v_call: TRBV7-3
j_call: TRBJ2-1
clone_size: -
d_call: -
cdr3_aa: CASSLTGGTVGNEQFF
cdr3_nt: TGTGCCAGCAGCTTAACGGGAGGGACAGTTGGCAATGAGCAGTTCTTC

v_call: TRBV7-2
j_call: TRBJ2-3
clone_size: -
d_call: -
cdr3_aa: CASSLGGPVADTQYF
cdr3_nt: TGTGCCAGCAGCTTAGGCGGGCCAGTAGCAGATACGCAGTATTTT

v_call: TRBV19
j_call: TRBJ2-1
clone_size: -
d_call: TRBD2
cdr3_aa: CASGHPGLAGVANNEQFF
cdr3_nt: TGTGCCAGTGGACACCCGGGACTAGCGGGAGTTGCCAACAATGAGCAGTTCTTC

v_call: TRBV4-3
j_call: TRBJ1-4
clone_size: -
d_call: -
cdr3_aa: CASSQGAGEKLFF
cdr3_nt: TGCGCCAGCAGCCAGGGGGCAGGGGAAAAACTGTTTTTT

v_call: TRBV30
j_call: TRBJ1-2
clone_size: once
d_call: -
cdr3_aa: CAWSVAVNYGYTF
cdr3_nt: TGTGCCTGGAGTGTAGCGGTCAACTATGGCTACACCTTC

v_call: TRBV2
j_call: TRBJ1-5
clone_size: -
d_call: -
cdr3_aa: CASSATQPQHF
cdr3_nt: TGTGCCAGCAGTGCGACTCAGCCCCAGCATTTT

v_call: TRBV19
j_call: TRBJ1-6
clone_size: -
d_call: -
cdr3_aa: CASSFHVEGNSPLHF
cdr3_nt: TGTGCCAGTAGCTTTCACGTCGAGGGTAATTCACCCCTCCACTTT

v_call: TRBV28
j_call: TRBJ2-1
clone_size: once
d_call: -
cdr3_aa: CASTARQADNEQFF
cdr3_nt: TGTGCCAGCACCGCCCGACAGGCAGACAATGAGCAGTTCTTC

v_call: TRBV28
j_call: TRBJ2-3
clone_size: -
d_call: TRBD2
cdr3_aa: CASSQAGDTDTQYF
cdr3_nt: TGTGCCAGCAGCCAAGCGGGGGATACAGATACGCAGTATTTT